This TCR beta chain was observed in a study of T cell responses to AZD1222 COVID-19 vaccine. The protocol was immunoSEQ multiplex PCR, while the TCRdb copy is restricted to in-frame clones and leaves out a portion. Here the sample spans about 89,000 clones, about 90% being singletons. The CDR3 totals 15 residues. V shed 4 bases and J shed 3 bases, with 16 bases lying between them. The germline CDR1 and CDR2 sequences are WNHNN and SYGVQD (reference sequence). To note about this clone: Its cognate antigen is unknown.

Study-wide results and limits: Spike-specific TCR breadth and depth went up after people got two AZD1222 doses.

The source was peripheral blood, collected on day 0 of MenACWY control vaccination. The receptor comes from an adult in good health. This sequence joins TRBV10-1 and TRBJ2-7; D is possibly TRBD1 (6 bases). The CDR3 DNA is TGCGCCAGCAGTGCGCTACAGGGAGCTGACTACGAGCAGTACTTC. Translating it yields CASSALQGADYEQYF.